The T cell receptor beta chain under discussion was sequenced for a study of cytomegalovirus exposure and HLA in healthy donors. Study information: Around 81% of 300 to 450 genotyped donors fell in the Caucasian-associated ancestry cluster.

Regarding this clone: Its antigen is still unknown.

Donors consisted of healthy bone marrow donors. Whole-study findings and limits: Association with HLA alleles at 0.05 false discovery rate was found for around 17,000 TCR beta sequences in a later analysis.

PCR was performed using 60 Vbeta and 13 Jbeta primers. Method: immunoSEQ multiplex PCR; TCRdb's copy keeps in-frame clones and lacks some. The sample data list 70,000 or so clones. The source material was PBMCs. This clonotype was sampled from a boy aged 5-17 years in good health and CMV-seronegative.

CDR3: CASSVGEATQYF. CDR3 nucleotide sequence: TGTGCCAGCAGTGTGGGAGAGGCGACCCAGTACTTC. This chain joins TRBV2 and TRBJ2-5, with D possibly being TRBD2 (5 bases). Germline V gene data show CDR1 as SNHLY and CDR2 as FYNNEI. Trimming left V 4 bases short and J 7 bases short, with 10 bases between. The length of the CDR3 is 12 residues. Using reference TRBV2 and TRBJ2-5 for the parts outside the CDR3, the full variable domain is EPEVTQTPSHQVTQMGQEVILRCVPISNHLYFYWYRQILGQKVEFLVSFYNNEISEKSEIFDDQFSVERPDGSNFTLKIRSTKLEDSAMYFCASSVGEATQYFGPGTRLLVL.